The clone carrying this T cell receptor (beta chain) rates as medium-sized. Other DNA sequences from this sample encode an identical CDR3 as well. This CDR3 spans 14 amino acids. The V gene's germline CDR1 is MNHEY and CDR2 SMNVEV (reference sequence). Trimming stripped 2 bases from V and 1 base from J, with 8 bases between. This specimen belongs to a study of blood T cell repertoires in COVID-19. Study overall: PBMCs, B-cell-depleted T cells, or T cells were the source of the cDNA or gDNA that made up the material.

Per the authors' pipeline: For nucleated cells, counts were estimated from reference gene primer amplification. Some clones are missing from TCRdb's copy, which holds only in-frame ones; the method was immunoSEQ multiplex PCR. Clone size and V and J calls were adopted from that table, with D and trimming inferred from the DNA. The sample consists of 180,000 or so clones, around 85% of them appearing once. This rearrangement joins TRBV27 to TRBJ1-1, with D unresolved. The sample consisted of peripheral blood. The source of this sequence is a man between 60 and 75 years old with acute or convalescent COVID-19. DNA for the CDR3: TGTGCCAGCAGTTTAGGCAGTTCGAACACTGAAGCTTTCTTT. Translation: CASSLGSSNTEAFF.